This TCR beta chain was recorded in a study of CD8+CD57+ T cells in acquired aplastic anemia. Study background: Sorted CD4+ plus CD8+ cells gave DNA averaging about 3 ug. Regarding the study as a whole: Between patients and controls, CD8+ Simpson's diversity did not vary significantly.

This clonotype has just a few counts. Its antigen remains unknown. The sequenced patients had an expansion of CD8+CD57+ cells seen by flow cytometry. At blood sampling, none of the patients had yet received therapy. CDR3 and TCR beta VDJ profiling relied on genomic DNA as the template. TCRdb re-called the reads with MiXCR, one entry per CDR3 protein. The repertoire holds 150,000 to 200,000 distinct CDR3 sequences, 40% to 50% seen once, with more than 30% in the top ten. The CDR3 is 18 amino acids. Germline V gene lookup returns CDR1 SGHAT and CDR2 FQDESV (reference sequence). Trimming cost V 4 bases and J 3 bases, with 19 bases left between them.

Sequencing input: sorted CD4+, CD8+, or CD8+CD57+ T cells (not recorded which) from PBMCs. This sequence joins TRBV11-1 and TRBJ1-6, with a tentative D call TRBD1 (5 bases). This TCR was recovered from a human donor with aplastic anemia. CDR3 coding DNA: TGTGCCAGCAGCTCCTTCCGGGGGGGATCCGTCTATAATTCACCCCTCCACTTT. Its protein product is CASSSFRGGSVYNSPLHF.